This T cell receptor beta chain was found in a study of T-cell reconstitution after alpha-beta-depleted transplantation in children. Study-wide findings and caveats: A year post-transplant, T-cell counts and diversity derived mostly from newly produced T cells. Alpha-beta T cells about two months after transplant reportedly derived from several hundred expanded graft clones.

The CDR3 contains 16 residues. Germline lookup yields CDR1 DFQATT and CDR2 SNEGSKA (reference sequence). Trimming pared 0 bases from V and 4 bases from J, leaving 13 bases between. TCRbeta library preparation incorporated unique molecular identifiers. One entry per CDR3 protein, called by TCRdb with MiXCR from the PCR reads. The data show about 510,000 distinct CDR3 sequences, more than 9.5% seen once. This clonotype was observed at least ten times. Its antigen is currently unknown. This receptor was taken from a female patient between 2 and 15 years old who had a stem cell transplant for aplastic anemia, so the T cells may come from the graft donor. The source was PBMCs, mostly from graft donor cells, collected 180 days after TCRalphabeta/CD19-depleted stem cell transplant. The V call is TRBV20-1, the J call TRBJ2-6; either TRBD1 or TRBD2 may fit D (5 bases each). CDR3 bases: TGCAGTGCTAGAGATACAATGGGGACCGGGGCCAACGTCCTGACTTTC. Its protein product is CSARDTMGTGANVLTF.